This record concerns one TCR beta chain sequence. These data are taken from a study of blood T cell repertoires in COVID-19. On the study more broadly: Whether acute or convalescent, the COVID-19 samples came from the United States, Italy and Spain. Sources were T cells, B-cell-depleted T cells, or PBMCs; the material itself was cDNA or gDNA.

CDR1 is MDHEN, CDR2 SYDVKM, per germline. Deletions cut 7 bases from V and 2 bases from J, with 12 bases between. This CDR3 has 14 amino acids. Authors' methods: Counts of nucleated cells, estimated from reference gene primer amplification, were obtained. Clones were sequenced by immunoSEQ multiplex PCR, and TCRdb holds only the in-frame ones, with some missing. The V and J calls and clone size come from that table; D and trimming were worked out from the DNA. The sample consists of tens of thousands of clones, about 89% of them appearing once. The rearrangement joins TRBV28 to TRBJ2-1; TRBD1 is a possible D gene (6 bases). Sequenced sample: peripheral blood. The receptor was isolated from a human donor in a cohort sampled during active COVID-19. DNA of the CDR3: TGTGCCAGCACCCGGGGACATCCCTACAATGAGCAGTTCTTC. It encodes CASTRGHPYNEQFF.